This T cell receptor beta chain was obtained from a study of CD8 T cells in ankylosing spondylitis. Trimming pared 4 bases from V and 3 bases from J, leaving 16 bases between. Germline CDR1 is SGHRS and CDR2 is YFSETQ. This CDR3 is built from 15 residues. Notes on the study in general: For ankylosing spondylitis blood, a TCR beta motif of 7 or 8 highly homologous variants appeared characteristic.

TCRdb analysed the 5' RACE reads with MiXCR anew, one entry per CDR3 protein. The top ten hold 0.89% of the sample, which has about 450,000 distinct CDR3 sequences, approximately 26% seen once. This clonotype was recorded a few times. No antigen is known for it. This sequence was found in a male donor with ankylosing spondylitis. V is TRBV5-1 and J is TRBJ1-1, with D possibly matching TRBD1 (5 bases). The sequenced sample was blood, either unsorted or a sorted T cell fraction (not recorded which). Here the CDR3 reads CASSGRGERDTEAFF. CDR3 DNA: TGCGCCAGCAGCGGAAGGGGAGAGCGGGACACTGAAGCTTTCTTT.